Reported below is one T cell receptor beta chain. Its target is not known. PCR used 60 Vbeta primers and 13 Jbeta primers. Data came from immunoSEQ multiplex PCR; TCRdb stores just in-frame clones and leaves some out. Of more than 80,000 clones listed, approximately 75% are singletons. This record belongs to a study of cytomegalovirus exposure and HLA in healthy donors. In the study overall: Most genotyped donors, about four fifths of about 360, had Caucasian-associated genetic ancestry.

General observations from the study: Per a later analysis, HLA-associated TCR beta chains showed more clonal expansion than other, equally common TCR beta chains.

Germline V lookup: CDR1 MGHDK, CDR2 SYGVNS. This CDR3 is built from 13 residues. The germline V and J ends were trimmed by 1 base and 4 bases, with 6 bases remaining between them. This TCR derives from a female donor in good health and CMV-seropositive. The V call is TRBV25-1, the J call TRBJ2-3; D gene unclear. Sequencing used PBMCs. The CDR3 here is CASSESVSDTQYF. As DNA, the CDR3 is TGTGCCAGCAGTGAATCTGTGTCAGATACGCAGTATTTT.